The rows below give T cell receptor beta chains drawn from one sample of a study of cytomegalovirus exposure and HLA in healthy donors. Libraries were prepared by immunoSEQ multiplex PCR; TCRdb keeps only in-frame clonotypes and omits some of them. The sample holds 30,000 to 40,000 clones. Material: PBMCs. The receptor source for this set is a human donor in good health. CDR3s include the opening cysteine and the closing phenylalanine or tryptophan. Fields, in order: J gene, V gene, CDR3 protein.

>TRBJ1-1|TRBV29-1
CSALDGQTPQNTEAFF
>TRBJ2-1|TRBV7-9
CASSLGGTSFDEQFF
>TRBJ1-2|TRBV6-4
CASSAGTGYGYTF
>TRBJ1-1|TRBV28
CASSYKLGGETGDTEAFF
>TRBJ2-7|TRBV28
CASSFSGTSPYEQYF
>TRBJ2-2|TRBV5-1
CASSSRDRGNTGELFF
>TRBJ1-3|TRBV15
CATSRGAGTGNTIYF
>TRBJ1-1|TRBV7-2
CASSPGTGTNTEAFF
>TRBJ2-5|TRBV10-3
CAIRGSGGYQETQYF
>TRBJ2-1|TRBV10-3
CAISESGGTTYNEQFF
>TRBJ2-7|TRBV10-1
CASSEGQASAYEQYF
>TRBJ2-2|TRBV11-3
CASSLRTSNTGELFF
>TRBJ1-1|TRBV28
CASSWTGTEAFF
>TRBJ2-6|TRBV9
CASSEPSDRGRTSGANVLTF
>TRBJ1-4|TRBV19
CASKGSGWEKLFF
>TRBJ1-3|TRBV30
CAWSNRMSGNTIYF
>TRBJ1-3|TRBV18
CASSLSQGSGNTIYF
>TRBJ2-7|TRBV7-9
CASSPGPVYEQYF
>TRBJ2-3|TRBV2
CASKGLAGATRWTQYF
>TRBJ1-2|TRBV19
CASSAGTAGYGYTF
>TRBJ1-5|TRBV6-1
CASSEALTGTKNQPQHF
>TRBJ1-4|TRBV6-5
CASSYSGTGGFEKLFF
>TRBJ2-7|TRBV25-1
CASSWARSYEQYF
>TRBJ2-1|TRBV28
CASSLESYNEQFF
>TRBJ1-4|TRBV6-1
CASSPLGGNEKLFF
>TRBJ1-6|TRBV2
CASSERGQGKRTLHF
>TRBJ1-2|TRBV6-5
CASSPRGYGYTF
>TRBJ2-3|TRBV29-1
CSVDGSGASRTDTQYF
>TRBJ1-4|TRBV27
CASSLGTGGGEKLFF
>TRBJ2-1|TRBV9
CASSVASGVGVAYNEQFF
>TRBJ1-4|TRBV10-3
CAISDSAGGAEEKLFF
>TRBJ1-1|TRBV6-5
CASSYGGGRTEAFF
>TRBJ2-1|TRBV28
CASTFGTSGPLDEQFF
>TRBJ1-2|TRBV14
CASSRGQGPSNYGYTF
>TRBJ1-2|TRBV5-1
CASSSGQSVYGYTF
>TRBJ2-4|TRBV28
CASSLSGQGNIQYF
>TRBJ1-2|TRBV7-3
CASSPGTGLSYGYTF
>TRBJ1-1|TRBV29-1
CSVESVRGLMNTEAFF
>TRBJ2-1|TRBV2
CASSQRGGAYNEQFF
>TRBJ2-2|TRBV7-8
CASSLFAGENTGELFF
>TRBJ1-2|TRBV28
CASSRDRGSANYGYTF
>TRBJ1-6|TRBV9
CASSVGTSYYNSPLHF
>TRBJ1-1|TRBV5-6
CASIRGGQGAYTEAFF
>TRBJ1-2|TRBV7-9
CASSRLYTGTKHYGYTF
>TRBJ1-5|TRBV28
CASTTGGNSNQPQHF
>TRBJ2-2|TRBV28
CASSPRQGAGGTGELFF
>TRBJ1-3|TRBV6-6
CASTHQGVSGNTIYF
>TRBJ1-2|TRBV14
CASSQDYSRSGYTF
>TRBJ1-1|TRBV4-1
CASSQDEVGTGGYGSEAFF
>TRBJ2-7|TRBV18
CASSMTSGDEQYF
>TRBJ1-2|TRBV4-1
CASSQDINPYYGYTF
>TRBJ1-2|TRBV28
CASSLGPEQPGGYTF
>TRBJ1-1|TRBV5-1
CASSLGIGLENTEAFF
>TRBJ1-2|TRBV4-1
CASSQLSGGSYGYTF
>TRBJ1-1|TRBV25-1
CASRSTGLPNTEAFF
>TRBJ2-5|TRBV30
CAWSVRRRGETQYF
>TRBJ1-5|TRBV19
CASSLGTANQPQHF
>TRBJ2-2|TRBV2
CASSEAGSNTGELFF
>TRBJ2-5|TRBV19
CASSIRQETQYF
>TRBJ1-4|TRBV28
CASSLYQGGRNEKLFF